This TCR beta chain originates from a study of OX40 agonist ivuxolimab in advanced cancers. Study results and caveats: Doses of 0.1 to 3.0 mg/kg were accompanied by clonal expansion of CD4+ and CD8+ blood T cells by week 6.

The CDR3 runs 13 residues. Germline V gene lookup returns CDR1 SGHTA and CDR2 FQGTGA. A word on this clone: What it recognizes is unknown.

Repertoires were generated with immunoSEQ multiplex PCR, while TCRdb's copy carries only in-frame clones and drops some. The table lists more than 65,000 clones, more than 75% of them singletons. The chain uses TRBV7-3 and TRBJ2-5; D is perhaps TRBD1 (6 bases). The DNA end is more similar to TRBJ2-7, so the J call may be wrong. This TCR was sampled from an adult with an advanced solid tumor such as melanoma, head and neck, liver or kidney cancer. The sequenced sample was CD4+ or CD8+ T cells sorted from blood, obtained in a trial of the OX40 agonist ivuxolimab. The CDR3 DNA sequence: TGTGCCAGCAGCTTATCAGGGGCCTACGAGCAGTACTTC. Protein sequence: CASSLSGAYEQYF.